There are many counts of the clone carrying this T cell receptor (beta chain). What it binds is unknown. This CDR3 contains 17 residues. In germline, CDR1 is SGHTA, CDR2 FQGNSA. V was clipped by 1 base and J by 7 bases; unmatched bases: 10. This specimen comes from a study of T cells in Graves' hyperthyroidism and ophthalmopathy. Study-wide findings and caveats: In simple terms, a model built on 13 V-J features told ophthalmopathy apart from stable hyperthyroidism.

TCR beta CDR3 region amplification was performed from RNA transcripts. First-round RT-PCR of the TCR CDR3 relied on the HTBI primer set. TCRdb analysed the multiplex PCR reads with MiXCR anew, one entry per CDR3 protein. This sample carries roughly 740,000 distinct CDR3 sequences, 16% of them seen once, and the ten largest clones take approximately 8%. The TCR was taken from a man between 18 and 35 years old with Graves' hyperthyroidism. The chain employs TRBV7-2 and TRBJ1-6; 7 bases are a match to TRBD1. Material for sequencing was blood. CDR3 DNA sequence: TGTGCCAGCAGCTTAGGCCTACAGGGGCGACGGAATTCACCCCTCCACTTT. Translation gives CASSLGLQGRRNSPLHF.